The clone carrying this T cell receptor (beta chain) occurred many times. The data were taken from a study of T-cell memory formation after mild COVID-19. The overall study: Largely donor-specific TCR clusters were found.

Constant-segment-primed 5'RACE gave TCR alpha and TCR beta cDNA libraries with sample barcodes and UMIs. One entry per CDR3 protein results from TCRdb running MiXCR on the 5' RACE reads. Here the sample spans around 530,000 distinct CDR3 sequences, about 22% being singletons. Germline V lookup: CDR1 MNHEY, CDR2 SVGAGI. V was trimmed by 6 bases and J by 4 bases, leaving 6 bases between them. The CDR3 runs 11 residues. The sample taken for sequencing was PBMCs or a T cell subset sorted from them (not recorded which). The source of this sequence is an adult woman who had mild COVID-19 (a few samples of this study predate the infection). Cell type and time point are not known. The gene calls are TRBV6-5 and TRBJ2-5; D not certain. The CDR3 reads CASRNGETQYF. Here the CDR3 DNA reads TGTGCCAGCAGGAACGGAGAGACCCAGTACTTC.